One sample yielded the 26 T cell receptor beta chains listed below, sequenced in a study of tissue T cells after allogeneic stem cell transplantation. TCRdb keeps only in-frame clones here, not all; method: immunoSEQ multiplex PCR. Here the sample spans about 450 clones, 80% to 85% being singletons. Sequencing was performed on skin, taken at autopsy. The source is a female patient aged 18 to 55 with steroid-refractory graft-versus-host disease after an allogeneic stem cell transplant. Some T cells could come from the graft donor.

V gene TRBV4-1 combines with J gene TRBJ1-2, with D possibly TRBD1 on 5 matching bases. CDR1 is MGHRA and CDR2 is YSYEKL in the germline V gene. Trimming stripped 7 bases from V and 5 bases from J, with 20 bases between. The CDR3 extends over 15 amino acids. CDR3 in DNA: TGCGCCAGCAATCACGTATGGGGCAGACGATATGGCTACACCTTC. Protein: CASNHVWGRRYGYTF.

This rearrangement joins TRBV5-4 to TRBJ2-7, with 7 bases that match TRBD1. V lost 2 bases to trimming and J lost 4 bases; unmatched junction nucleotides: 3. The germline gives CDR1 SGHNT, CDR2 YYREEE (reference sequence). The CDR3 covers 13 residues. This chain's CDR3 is CASSFSRGYEQYF. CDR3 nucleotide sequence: TGTGCCAGCAGCTTTTCCAGGGGGTACGAGCAGTACTTC.

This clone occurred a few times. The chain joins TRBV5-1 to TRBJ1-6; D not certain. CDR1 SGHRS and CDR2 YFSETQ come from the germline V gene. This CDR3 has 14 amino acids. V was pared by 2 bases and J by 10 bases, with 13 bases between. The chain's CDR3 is CASSLNLGRSPLHF. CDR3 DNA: TGCGCCAGCAGCTTAAATCTGGGCCGCTCACCCCTCCACTTT.

The CDR3 DNA sequence: TGTGCCAGCAGTTTAGAAGCGGGGGGGCTAACTATGGAGACCCAGTACTTC. This gives the protein CASSLEAGGLTMETQYF. V gene TRBV27 combines with J gene TRBJ2-5; 10 nucleotides line up with TRBD2. CDR3 length: 17 residues. Germline CDR1 is MNHEY and CDR2 is SMNVEV (reference sequence). With V trimmed by 2 bases and J by 5 bases, 11 bases remained unmatched.

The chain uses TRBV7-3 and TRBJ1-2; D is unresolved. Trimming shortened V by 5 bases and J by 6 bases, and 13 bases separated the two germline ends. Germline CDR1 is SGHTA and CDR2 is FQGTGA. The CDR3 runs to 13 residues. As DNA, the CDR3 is TGTGCCAGCAGCCAATCACTCCCGCATGGCTACACCTTC. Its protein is CASSQSLPHGYTF.

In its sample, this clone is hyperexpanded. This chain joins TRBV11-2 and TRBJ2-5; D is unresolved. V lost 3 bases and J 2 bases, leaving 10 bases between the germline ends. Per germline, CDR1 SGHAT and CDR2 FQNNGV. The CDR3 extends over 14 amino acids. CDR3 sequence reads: CASSFLSWQETQYF. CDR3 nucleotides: TGTGCCAGCAGCTTCCTCTCCTGGCAAGAGACCCAGTACTTC.

The CDR3 DNA reads as TGTGCCAGCAGCTTACAAGGGACGGACTCACCCCTCCACTTT. The encoded protein is CASSLQGTDSPLHF. The V gene is TRBV5-4, the J gene TRBJ1-6; tentatively, D is TRBD1 (5 bases). There are 14 residues in the CDR3. V was shortened by 2 bases and J by 10 bases, with 13 bases between the two germline ends. Germline CDR1 SGHNT, CDR2 YYREEE (reference sequence).

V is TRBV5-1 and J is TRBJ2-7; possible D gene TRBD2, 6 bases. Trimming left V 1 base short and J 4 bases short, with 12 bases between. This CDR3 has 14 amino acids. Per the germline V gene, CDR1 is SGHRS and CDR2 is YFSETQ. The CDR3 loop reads CASSLSTSYYEQYF. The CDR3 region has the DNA TGCGCCAGCAGCTTGTCCACTAGCTATTACGAGCAGTACTTC.

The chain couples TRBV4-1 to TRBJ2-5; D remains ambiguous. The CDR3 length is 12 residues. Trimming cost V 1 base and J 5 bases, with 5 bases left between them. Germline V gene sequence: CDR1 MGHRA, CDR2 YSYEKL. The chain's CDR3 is CASSQAEETQYF. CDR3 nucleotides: TGCGCCAGCAGCCAAGCGGAGGAGACCCAGTACTTC.

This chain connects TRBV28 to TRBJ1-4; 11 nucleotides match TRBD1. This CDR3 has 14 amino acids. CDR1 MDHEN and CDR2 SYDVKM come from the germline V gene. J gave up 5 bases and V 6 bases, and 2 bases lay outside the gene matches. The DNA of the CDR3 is TGTGCCAGCAGCTGGACAGGGGGCAATGAAAAACTGTTTTTT. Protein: CASSWTGGNEKLFF. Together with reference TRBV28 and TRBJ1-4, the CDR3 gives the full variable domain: DVKVTQSSRYLVKRTGEKVFLECVQDMDHENMFWYRQDPGLGLRLIYFSYDVKMKEKGDIPEGYSVSREKKERFSLILESASTNQTSMYLCASSWTGGNEKLFFGSGTQLSVL.

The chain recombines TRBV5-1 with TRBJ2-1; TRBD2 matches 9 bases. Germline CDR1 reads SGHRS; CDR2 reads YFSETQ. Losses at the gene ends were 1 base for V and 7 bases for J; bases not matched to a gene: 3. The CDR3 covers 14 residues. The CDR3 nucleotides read TGCGCCAGCAGCTTGCGACTAGCGGAAAATGAGCAGTTCTTC. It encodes CASSLRLAENEQFF.

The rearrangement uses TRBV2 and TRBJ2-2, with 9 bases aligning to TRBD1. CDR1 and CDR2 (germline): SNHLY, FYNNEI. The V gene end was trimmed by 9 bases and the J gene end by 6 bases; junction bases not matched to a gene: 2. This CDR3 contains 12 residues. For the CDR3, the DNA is TGTGCCAGACAGGGGGCGCCCGGGGAGCTGTTTTTT. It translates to CARQGAPGELFF.

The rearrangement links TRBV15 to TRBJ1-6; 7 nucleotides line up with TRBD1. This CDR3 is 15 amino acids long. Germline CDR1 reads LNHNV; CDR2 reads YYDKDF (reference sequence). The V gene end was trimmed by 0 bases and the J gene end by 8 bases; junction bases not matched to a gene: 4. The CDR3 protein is CATSRERGPYSPLHF. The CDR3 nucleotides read TGTGCCACCAGCAGAGAGAGGGGGCCTTATTCACCCCTCCACTTT.

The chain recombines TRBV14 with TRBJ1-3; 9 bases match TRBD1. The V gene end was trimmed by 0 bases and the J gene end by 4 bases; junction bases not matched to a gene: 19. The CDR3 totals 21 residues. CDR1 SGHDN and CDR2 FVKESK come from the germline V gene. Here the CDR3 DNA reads TGTGCCAGCAGCCAAGATAGATCCCTGGGAGAACAGGGGGCGTCGGGAAACACCATATATTTT. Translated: CASSQDRSLGEQGASGNTIYF.

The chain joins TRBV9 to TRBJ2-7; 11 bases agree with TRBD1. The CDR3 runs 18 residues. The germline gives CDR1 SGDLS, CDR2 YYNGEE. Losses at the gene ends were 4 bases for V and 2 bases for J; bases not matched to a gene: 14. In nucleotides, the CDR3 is TGTGCCAGCAGCTCGGGACAGGGGGTCCGCGTCGACACCTACGAGCAGTACTTC. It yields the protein CASSSGQGVRVDTYEQYF.

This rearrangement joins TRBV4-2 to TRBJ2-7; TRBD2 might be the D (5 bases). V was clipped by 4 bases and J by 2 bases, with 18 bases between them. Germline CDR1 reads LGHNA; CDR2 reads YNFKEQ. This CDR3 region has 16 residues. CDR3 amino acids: CASSLPKRSPPYEQYF. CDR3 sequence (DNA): TGTGCCAGCAGCCTTCCCAAGCGGTCTCCTCCCTACGAGCAGTACTTC.

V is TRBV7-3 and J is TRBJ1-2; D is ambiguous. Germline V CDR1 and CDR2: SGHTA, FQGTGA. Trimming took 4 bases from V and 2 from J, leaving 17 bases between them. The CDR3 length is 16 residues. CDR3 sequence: CASSSLKSIGNYGYTF. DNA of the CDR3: TGTGCCAGCAGCTCCCTTAAGAGCATAGGCAACTATGGCTACACCTTC. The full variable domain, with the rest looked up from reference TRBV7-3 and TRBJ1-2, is GAGVSQTPSNKVTEKGKYVELRCDPISGHTALYWYRQSLGQGPEFLIYFQGTGAADDSGLPNDRFFAVRPEGSVSTLKIQRTERGDSAVYLCASSSLKSIGNYGYTFGSGTRLTVV.

CDR3 coding DNA: TGTGCCAGCAGCTTCCGACTTGGGTCTGGGGCCAACGTCCTGACTTTC. Its protein is CASSFRLGSGANVLTF. The chain couples TRBV9 to TRBJ2-6; D remains unclear. The CDR3 sequence is 16 residues long. Germline assignment: CDR1 SGDLS and CDR2 YYNGEE. With 4 bases removed from V and 1 base from J, the gap between germline ends came to 12 bases.

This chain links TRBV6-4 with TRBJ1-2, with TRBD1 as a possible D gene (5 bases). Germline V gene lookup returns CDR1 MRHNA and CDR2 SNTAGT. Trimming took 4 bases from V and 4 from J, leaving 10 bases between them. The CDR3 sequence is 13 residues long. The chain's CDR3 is CASSAMGGYGYTF. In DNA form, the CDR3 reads TGTGCCAGCAGTGCCATGGGGGGCTATGGCTACACCTTC.

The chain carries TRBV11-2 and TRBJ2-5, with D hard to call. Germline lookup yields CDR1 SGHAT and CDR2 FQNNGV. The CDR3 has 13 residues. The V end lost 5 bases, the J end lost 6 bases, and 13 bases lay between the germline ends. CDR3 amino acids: CASSQALTKTQYF. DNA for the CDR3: TGTGCCAGCAGCCAGGCATTAACCAAGACCCAGTACTTC.

CDR3 loop: CASSGSEGSSGNTIYF. The CDR3 nucleotides are TGTGCCAGCAGCGGGTCGGAAGGGAGCTCTGGAAACACCATATATTTT. The J gene is TRBJ1-3, the V gene TRBV7-9; D is undetermined. Trimming took 5 bases from V and 0 from J, leaving 14 bases between them. Germline-derived CDR1 and CDR2 are SEHNR and FQNEAQ (reference sequence). This CDR3 spans 16 amino acids.

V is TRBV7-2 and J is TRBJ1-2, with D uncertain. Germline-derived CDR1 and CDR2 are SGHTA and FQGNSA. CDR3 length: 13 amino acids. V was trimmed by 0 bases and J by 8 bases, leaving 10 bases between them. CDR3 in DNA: TGTGCCAGCAGCTTAGCAGGGTTGGGCGGCTACACCTTC. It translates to CASSLAGLGGYTF. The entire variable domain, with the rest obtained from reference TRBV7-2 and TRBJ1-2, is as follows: GAGVSQSPSNKVTEKGKDVELRCDPISGHTALYWYRQSLGQGLEFLIYFQGNSAPDKSGLPSDRFSAERTGGSVSTLTIQRTQQEDSAVYLCASSLAGLGGYTFGSGTRLTVV.

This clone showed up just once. CDR3: CATAGYYGYTF. The CDR3, as DNA: TGTGCCACCGCAGGTTACTATGGCTACACCTTC. The genes are TRBV2 and TRBJ1-2; D remains unclear. Trimming removed 10 bases from V and 3 bases from J, with 9 bases in between. The CDR3 is 11 amino acids. The germline gives CDR1 SNHLY, CDR2 FYNNEI.

The CDR3 region has the DNA TGCGCCAGCAGCCAAGCTGTGGGGGTGGGGGAGGGTGGAAAACTGTTTTTT. It encodes CASSQAVGVGEGGKLFF. This chain connects TRBV4-1 to TRBJ1-4, with D tentatively TRBD1 (5 bases). The germline V and J ends were trimmed by 1 base and 10 bases, with 22 bases remaining between them. Germline V lookup: CDR1 MGHRA, CDR2 YSYEKL. The CDR3 runs to 17 residues.

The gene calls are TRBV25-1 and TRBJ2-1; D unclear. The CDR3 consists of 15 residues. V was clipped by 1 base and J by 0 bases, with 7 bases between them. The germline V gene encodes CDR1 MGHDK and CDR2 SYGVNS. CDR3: CASSEWSGSYNEQFF. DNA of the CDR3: TGTGCCAGCAGTGAATGGTCCGGCTCCTACAATGAGCAGTTCTTC.

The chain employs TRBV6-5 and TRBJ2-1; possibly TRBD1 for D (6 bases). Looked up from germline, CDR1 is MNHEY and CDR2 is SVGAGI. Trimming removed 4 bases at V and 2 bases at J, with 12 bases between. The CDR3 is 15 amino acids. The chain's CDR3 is CASSSTGAPYNEQFF. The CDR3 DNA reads TGTGCCAGCAGTTCGACAGGCGCACCCTACAATGAGCAGTTCTTC.